One sample yielded the 22 T cell receptor beta chains listed below, sequenced in a study of identifying expanded T cells in peripheral blood. Clones were sequenced by immunoSEQ multiplex PCR, and TCRdb holds only the in-frame ones, with some missing. The table has roughly 81,000 clones, 65% to 85% seen once. Material for sequencing was blood. All receptors come from a person between 18 and 75 years old in good health.

The J gene is TRBJ2-4, the V gene TRBV29-1; 7 positions match TRBD1. This CDR3 is 14 amino acids long. CDR1 is SQVTM and CDR2 is ANQGSEA in the germline V gene. V shed 6 bases, J shed 9 bases, and the junction held 14 bases outside the gene matches. In nucleotides, the CDR3 is TGCAGCGTCCGGTTGACAGGGCTGGGTGGCATTCAGTACTTC. Its protein is CSVRLTGLGGIQYF.

This chain connects TRBV7-6 to TRBJ2-3; D call uncertain. The V gene's germline CDR1 is SGHVS and CDR2 FNYEAQ. Trimming removed 3 bases from V and 0 bases from J, with 10 bases in between. The CDR3 loop spans 15 amino acids. In nucleotides, the CDR3 is TGTGCCAGCAGCTTGGGTTTACCTAGCACAGATACGCAGTATTTT. It is translated as CASSLGLPSTDTQYF.

The table lists this clone with a few counts. J is TRBJ2-4 and V is TRBV29-1; D unclear. The CDR3 totals 14 residues. The germline CDR1 and CDR2 sequences are SQVTM and ANQGSEA. The germline V and J ends were trimmed by 3 bases and 3 bases, with 12 bases remaining between them. CDR3 amino acids: CSVEDRRFKNIQYF. The CDR3 nucleotides read TGCAGCGTTGAGGATCGGCGGTTCAAAAACATTCAGTACTTC.

This sequence joins TRBV18 and TRBJ1-1; D is perhaps TRBD1 (5 bases). Germline V gives CDR1 KGHSH, CDR2 LQKENI. CDR3 size: 17 residues. The V and J ends lost 3 bases and 5 bases respectively, with 22 bases between them. This CDR3 reads CASSPTRGVTSSTEAFF. CDR3 coding DNA: TGTGCCAGCTCACCGACAAGGGGCGTGACGTCGTCGACTGAAGCTTTCTTT.

The V and J genes are TRBV4-1 and TRBJ1-2; 8 bases agree with TRBD1. Germline V lookup: CDR1 MGHRA, CDR2 YSYEKL. Unmatched junction bases numbered 23, after V lost 5 bases and J lost 0 bases. CDR3 length equals 21 residues. CDR3 region: CASSDPNDRGAGIGANYGYTF. The CDR3 coding sequence is TGCGCCAGCAGCGACCCTAACGACAGGGGTGCCGGAATCGGGGCTAACTATGGCTACACCTTC.

The V gene is TRBV28, the J gene TRBJ1-5, with D tentatively TRBD1 (5 bases). This CDR3 comprises 17 residues. V was shortened by 3 bases and J by 0 bases, with 15 bases between the two germline ends. Germline V lookup: CDR1 MDHEN, CDR2 SYDVKM. CDR3 sequence (DNA): TGTGCCAGCAGTTTCGCCGGGGCCTTCGTTAGCAATCAGCCCCAGCATTTT. Residues: CASSFAGAFVSNQPQHF.

V usage is TRBV19 and J usage is TRBJ1-2; 7 nucleotides match TRBD1. The CDR3 runs to 14 residues. Germline CDR1 is LNHDA and CDR2 is SQIVND (reference sequence). Unmatched junction bases numbered 11, after V lost 5 bases and J lost 8 bases. DNA of the CDR3: TGTGCCAGTAGTCTCCGACAGGGATGGGACGGCTACACCTTC. Its protein is CASSLRQGWDGYTF.

The chain has TRBV6-4 and TRBJ1-2, with D possibly TRBD1 on 5 matching bases. CDR1 MRHNA and CDR2 SNTAGT come from the germline V gene. The CDR3 runs to 13 residues. V dropped 4 bases and J dropped 4 bases, with 10 bases sitting between them. CDR3 residues: CASSAQGSYGYTF. The CDR3 DNA is TGTGCCAGCAGTGCCCAGGGTAGCTATGGCTACACCTTC.

This chain uses TRBV18 with TRBJ2-1; D is undetermined. This CDR3 is 17 amino acids long. Trimming left V 3 bases short and J 6 bases short, with 21 bases between. CDR1 and CDR2 (germline): KGHSH, LQKENI. In DNA form, the CDR3 reads TGTGCCAGCTCACCGCCTTTAGGGCACAGCGCGTTCAATGAGCAGTTCTTC. This encodes CASSPPLGHSAFNEQFF.

This clone was picked up a small number of times. The CDR3 nucleotides are TGTGCCAGCAGTTCCAACTACGAGCAGTACTTC. The encoded protein is CASSSNYEQYF. The gene calls are TRBV2 and TRBJ2-7; no clear D gene. This CDR3 comprises 11 residues. The V and J ends lost 5 bases and 3 bases respectively, with 5 bases between them. Germline assignment: CDR1 SNHLY and CDR2 FYNNEI.

This chain joins TRBV7-3 and TRBJ2-6, with D perhaps TRBD1 (6 bases). The CDR3 is 19 amino acids. Trimming stripped 6 bases from V and 2 bases from J, with 23 bases between. The germline CDR1 and CDR2 sequences are SGHTA and FQGTGA. CDR3 sequence: CASSNRTGTLVAGANVLTF. The DNA for the CDR3 is TGTGCCAGCAGTAACCGAACCGGGACACTAGTGGCTGGGGCCAACGTCCTGACTTTC. The full variable domain, its missing parts supplied by reference TRBV7-3 and TRBJ2-6, is GAGVSQTPSNKVTEKGKYVELRCDPISGHTALYWYRQSLGQGPEFLIYFQGTGAADDSGLPNDRFFAVRPEGSVSTLKIQRTERGDSAVYLCASSNRTGTLVAGANVLTFGAGSRLTVL.

The rearrangement joins TRBV20-1 to TRBJ2-2, with D maybe TRBD1 (6 bases). The CDR3 sequence is 11 residues long. The V gene's germline CDR1 is DFQATT and CDR2 SNEGSKA (reference sequence). The CDR3 loop is CSGQTTGELFF. The CDR3 nucleotides are TGCAGCGGACAGACCACCGGGGAGCTGTTTTTT.

The chain uses TRBV28 and TRBJ1-2, with D tentatively TRBD1 (6 bases). The CDR3 is 13 amino acids. The V end was cut by 7 bases, the J end by 4 bases, with 13 bases between. Germline lookup yields CDR1 MDHEN and CDR2 SYDVKM. In DNA, the CDR3 is TGTGCCAGCACCCCGGGGGCGCCCTATGGCTACACCTTC. This encodes CASTPGAPYGYTF.

The genes are TRBV7-6 and TRBJ1-3, with 7 bases aligning to TRBD1. This CDR3 is built from 13 residues. V shed 1 base and J 8 bases; nucleotides not matched to a gene: 2. Germline values: CDR1 SGHVS, CDR2 FNYEAQ. CDR3 loop: CASSLEGAHTIYF. The CDR3 coding sequence is TGTGCCAGCAGCTTAGAGGGGGCGCACACCATATATTTT.

The chain employs TRBV12-1 and TRBJ2-5; the table's D gene call, TRBD1, was not cross checked with the DNA. TRBV12-1 is described as a pseudogene. The CDR3 sequence is 12 residues long. The CDR3 spells CAGRGGRETQYF. The DNA of the CDR3 is TGTGCCGGGCGAGGGGGCAGAGAGACCCAGTACTTC.

The chain is built from TRBV4-1 and TRBJ1-2; D uncertain. Germline CDR1 reads MGHRA; CDR2 reads YSYEKL. V lost 4 bases and J 5 bases, leaving 20 bases between the germline ends. CDR3 length: 16 residues. The CDR3 loop is CASSPELKQFSYGYTF. CDR3 DNA sequence: TGCGCCAGCAGCCCCGAACTGAAACAGTTTAGTTATGGCTACACCTTC.

This clone came up many times. The rearrangement links TRBV28 to TRBJ2-7; TRBD2 is a possible D gene (6 bases). Germline V lookup: CDR1 MDHEN, CDR2 SYDVKM. The CDR3 has 15 amino acids. Trimming stripped 8 bases from V and 5 bases from J, with 22 bases between. The DNA of the CDR3 is TGTGCCAGCGTAAGTGGCTGGAGGGCCAACGACGAGCAGTACTTC. Residues: CASVSGWRANDEQYF.

This chain links TRBV7-9 with TRBJ1-1; D not certain. This CDR3 has 14 residues. Trimming took 5 bases from V and 0 from J, leaving 10 bases between them. The germline V gene encodes CDR1 SEHNR and CDR2 FQNEAQ (reference sequence). CDR3 loop: CASSLRSLNTEAFF. For the CDR3, the DNA is TGTGCCAGCAGCCTCAGATCTTTGAACACTGAAGCTTTCTTT.

V and J are TRBV13 and TRBJ1-2; unclear D gene. The length of the CDR3 is 13 residues. Germline values: CDR1 PRHDT, CDR2 FYEKMQ (reference sequence). V was shortened by 0 bases and J by 2 bases, with 4 bases between the two germline ends. In DNA, the CDR3 is TGTGCCAGCAGCTTAGGACAGAACTATGGCTACACCTTC. Residues: CASSLGQNYGYTF.

The chain carries TRBV6-1 and TRBJ1-5, with D uncertain. V lost 0 bases and J lost 3, with 12 bases in between. The CDR3 sequence is 16 residues long. Germline V gene lookup returns CDR1 MNHNS and CDR2 SASEGT. CDR3 sequence reads: CASSEAFLQDNQPQHF. For the CDR3, the DNA is TGTGCCAGCAGTGAAGCTTTTTTACAAGACAATCAGCCCCAGCATTTT.

V and J are TRBV18 and TRBJ2-7; the D gene is possibly TRBD2 (7 bases). The CDR3 spans 21 residues. Trimming shortened V by 0 bases and J by 4 bases, and 31 bases separated the two germline ends. Germline lookup yields CDR1 KGHSH and CDR2 LQKENI. This CDR3 reads CASSPPIYRERRGARNYEQYF. The CDR3 DNA follows: TGTGCCAGCTCACCACCTATATATAGAGAGAGACGGGGGGCGCGGAATTACGAGCAGTACTTC.

The chain recombines TRBV27 with TRBJ2-1; 7 bases are shared with TRBD1. Per germline, CDR1 MNHEY and CDR2 SMNVEV (reference sequence). CDR3 size: 18 residues. Trimming cost V 8 bases and J 4 bases; bases outside gene matches: 20. In DNA form, the CDR3 reads TGTGCCAGCGTTACGTCTTGGGGGCAGGGGGTGATTTACAATGAGCAGTTCTTC. It translates to CASVTSWGQGVIYNEQFF.